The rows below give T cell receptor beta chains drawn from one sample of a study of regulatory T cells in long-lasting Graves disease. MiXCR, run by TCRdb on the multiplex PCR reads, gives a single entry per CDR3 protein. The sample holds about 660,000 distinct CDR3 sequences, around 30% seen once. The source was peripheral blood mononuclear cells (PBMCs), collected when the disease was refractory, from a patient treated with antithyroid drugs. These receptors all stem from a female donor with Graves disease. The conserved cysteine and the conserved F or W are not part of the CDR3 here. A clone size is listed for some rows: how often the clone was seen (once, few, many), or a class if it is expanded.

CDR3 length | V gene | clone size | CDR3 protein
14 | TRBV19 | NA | ASSSVGFGHDAKLF
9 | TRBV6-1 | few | ASGSDYEQY
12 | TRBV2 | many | ASSGGSPNYGYT
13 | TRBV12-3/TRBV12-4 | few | ASRAAGTGEHEQY
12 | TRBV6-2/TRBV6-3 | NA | ASRGTGFYYGYT
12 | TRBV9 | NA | ASSVKGTNTEAF
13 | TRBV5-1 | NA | ASSPSSGLNTEAF
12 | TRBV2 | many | ASSEEAGTLPQH
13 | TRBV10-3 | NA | AISGGQGVNQPQH
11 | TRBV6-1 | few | ASIRTENTETF
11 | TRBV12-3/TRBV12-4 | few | ASSWRTYYGYT
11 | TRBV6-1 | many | ASSGQSNTEAF
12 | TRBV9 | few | ASSVDDRPYGYT
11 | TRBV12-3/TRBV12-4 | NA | ASSSQRETEAF
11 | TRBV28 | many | ASSKDRPYGYT
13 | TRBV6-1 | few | ASSVYGRANTEAF
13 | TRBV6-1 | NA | ASTMTSGGWGPQH
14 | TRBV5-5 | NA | ASSHEGTVYQETQY
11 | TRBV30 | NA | AWSAGVNYGYT
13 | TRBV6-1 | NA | ASSEKVGAVYGYT
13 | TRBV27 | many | ASSLLGAGANVLT
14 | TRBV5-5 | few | ASSLVRQTYNYGYT
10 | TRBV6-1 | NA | AGSISGQGQY
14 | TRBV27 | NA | ASSTGTGGTNEKLF
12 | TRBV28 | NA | ASSLFPGANVLT
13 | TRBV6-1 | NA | ASTDSLQANTEAF
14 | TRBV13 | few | ASSALRGGLNTEAF
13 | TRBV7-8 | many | ASSVTGGAVYGYT
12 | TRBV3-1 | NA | ASSQEGANTEAF
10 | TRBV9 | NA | ASSVESGQPY
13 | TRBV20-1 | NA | SANPDRGVTGELF
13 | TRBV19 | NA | ATEDRAFSNQPQH
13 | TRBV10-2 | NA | ASRDGRGPSYEQY
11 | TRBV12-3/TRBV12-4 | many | ASSSGGNQPQH
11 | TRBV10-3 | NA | AAVGVLNTEAF